The present entry profiles one TCR beta chain with its context. This sample stems from a study of blood T cell repertoires in COVID-19. Looking at the study overall: T cells, B-cell-depleted T cells, or PBMCs provided the cDNA or gDNA that served as material.

V dropped 4 bases and J dropped 1 base, with 16 bases sitting between them. CDR3 length: 15 residues. Germline V CDR1 and CDR2: GTSNPN, SVGIG (reference sequence). Authors' processing steps: Reference gene primer amplification gave nucleated cell count estimates. TCRdb's table, derived via immunoSEQ multiplex PCR, lists solely in-frame clones and lacks some. The DNA was the basis for D and trimming; V, J and clone size are from that table. The sample holds about 170,000 clones, 83% seen once. The sequenced sample consisted of peripheral blood. The gene calls are TRBV30 and TRBJ2-5; D may be TRBD1 (6 bases). The TCR sequence derives from a woman aged 80 or over with acute or convalescent COVID-19. The CDR3 DNA sequence: TGTGCCTGGATATCCCCCCAGGGGACCCAAGAGACCCAGTACTTC. Translating gives CAWISPQGTQETQYF.